Listed below are T cell receptor beta chains from one sample, sequenced in a study of neurological immune-mediated disorders. TCRdb re-called the 5' RACE reads with MiXCR, one entry per CDR3 protein. This sample carries over 45,000 distinct CDR3 sequences, under 3.5% of them seen once, and the ten largest clones take more than 13%. The sequencing sample was made of PBMCs. Receptors originate from a woman aged 50 to 60 with multiple sclerosis. CDR3s include the opening cysteine and the closing phenylalanine or tryptophan. A D gene is named only where the DNA matches it firmly.

v_gene	j_gene	d_gene	CDR3aa
TRBV5-1	TRBJ2-1	TRBD2	CASSLGTSGNSNEQFF
TRBV12-3/TRBV12-4	TRBJ1-1	NA	CASSFGRGNTEAFF
TRBV7-2	TRBJ2-3	NA	CASSFRRLGLRADTQYF
TRBV20-1	TRBJ2-3	TRBD1	CSAIVARRTGGRFPDTQYF
TRBV5-1	TRBJ2-7	TRBD2	CASSLGAGGANYEQYF
TRBV4-1	TRBJ1-1	NA	CASSHVYSRGGTEAFF
TRBV9	TRBJ2-5	NA	CASSVDPRETQYF
TRBV15	TRBJ2-1	TRBD2	CATSRAWVAGVWNEQFF
TRBV15	TRBJ1-2	TRBD1	CATSRDLGTAKYGYTF
TRBV20-1	TRBJ2-3	NA	CSARDSVRELIDTQYF
TRBV7-6	TRBJ2-2	NA	CASSQDFGELFF
TRBV12-3/TRBV12-4	TRBJ2-1	NA	CASQGGLASSYNEQFF
TRBV20-1	TRBJ2-1	TRBD2	CSATVGLAGGWEQFF
TRBV5-5	TRBJ1-6	NA	CASSLVGRYSPLHF
TRBV5-1	TRBJ1-4	TRBD1	CASSSLQGSNEKLFF
TRBV7-8	TRBJ2-2	TRBD2	CASSLARASGRTGELFF
TRBV12-3/TRBV12-4	TRBJ2-3	TRBD2	CASSLGTSVGVPSTDTQYF
TRBV5-1	TRBJ2-2	TRBD1	CASSFDRVNTGELFF
TRBV12-3/TRBV12-4	TRBJ1-2	TRBD1	CATRTGATNYGYTF
TRBV7-2	TRBJ2-3	NA	CASSVLAGTVDTQYF
TRBV6-2/TRBV6-3	TRBJ1-5	NA	CASSFLRADRQPQHF
TRBV5-1	TRBJ2-7	TRBD2	CASSLIAGGYEQYF
TRBV7-2	TRBJ2-7	NA	CASSSRTAGPYEQYF
TRBV11-2	TRBJ1-5	NA	CASSLYRDQPQHF
TRBV10-3	TRBJ2-3	TRBD2	CAISEGGGSTDTQYF
TRBV5-1	TRBJ2-6	NA	CASSAGQSSGANVLTF
TRBV20-1	TRBJ2-3	NA	CSAPGAGPAQYF
TRBV7-2	TRBJ2-1	TRBD2	CASRSAGTNYNEQFF
TRBV10-3	TRBJ2-3	NA	CAISEGPDTQYF
TRBV18	TRBJ1-1	TRBD1	CASSPDRDKAFF
TRBV4-2	TRBJ2-2	NA	CASSQDLRGDNGELFF
TRBV5-1	TRBJ2-3	TRBD2	CASSLSGGGAPDTQYF
TRBV5-1	TRBJ1-1	NA	CASSLVGGGTEAFF
TRBV5-1	TRBJ2-5	TRBD2	CASSWNSGRRETQYF
TRBV7-7	TRBJ2-1	NA	CASSTDTGNEQFF
TRBV5-6	TRBJ1-1	NA	CASSLGGVVEAFF
TRBV3-1	TRBJ1-1	NA	CASSPDSGGEAFF
TRBV20-1	TRBJ2-3	TRBD2	CSARAGVRTDTQYF
TRBV5-1	TRBJ2-3	NA	CASSLKGGDTDTQYF
TRBV7-8	TRBJ2-2	NA	CASSLSTGELFF